The sequence of this TCR beta chain was determined in a study of spatial heterogeneity in lung cancer. For the study at large: Sequencing consistently turned up more beta-chain sequences than alpha-chain sequences. Raw reads contained each unique TCR and UMI combination more than ten times on average.

Documented time point: sample taken at primary tumor resection. Without sorting, whole RNA was sequenced from tumor, nontumor lung or frozen PBMC. A few counts support this clonotype. Germline V gives CDR1 SEHNR, CDR2 FQNEAQ (reference sequence). Trimming took off 4 bases at V and 3 bases at J, with 19 bases between the two ends. This CDR3 spans 17 amino acids. TCR cDNA molecules each carried a unique molecular identifier. TCRdb redid the calling of the 5' RACE reads with MiXCR, one entry per CDR3 protein. The sample lists 40,000 to 45,000 distinct CDR3 sequences; roughly 15% were seen once. This sequence was found in a male donor with early-stage non-small cell lung cancer. The sequences come from PBMCs, collected at surgery. The V call is TRBV7-9, the J call TRBJ2-1, with a tentative D call TRBD2 (5 bases). The CDR3, as DNA: TGTGCCAGCAGCTCGCAACCAGTGGGAGCGGTCTACAATGAGCAGTTCTTC. The encoded protein is CASSSQPVGAVYNEQFF.